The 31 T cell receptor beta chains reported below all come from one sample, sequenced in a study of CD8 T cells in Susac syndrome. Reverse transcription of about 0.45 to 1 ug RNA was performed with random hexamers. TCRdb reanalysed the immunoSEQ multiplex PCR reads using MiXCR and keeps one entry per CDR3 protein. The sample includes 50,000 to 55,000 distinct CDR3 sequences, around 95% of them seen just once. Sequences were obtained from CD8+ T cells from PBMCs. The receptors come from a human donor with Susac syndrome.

CDR3 DNA: TGCAGTGCTAGGTTCAATAATTCACCCCTCCACTTT. It specifies CSARFNNSPLHF. This chain links TRBV20-1 with TRBJ1-6; D call uncertain. Germline loops: CDR1 DFQATT, CDR2 SNEGSKA (reference sequence). This CDR3 comprises 12 residues. V shed 3 bases and J shed 5 bases, with 5 bases lying between them.

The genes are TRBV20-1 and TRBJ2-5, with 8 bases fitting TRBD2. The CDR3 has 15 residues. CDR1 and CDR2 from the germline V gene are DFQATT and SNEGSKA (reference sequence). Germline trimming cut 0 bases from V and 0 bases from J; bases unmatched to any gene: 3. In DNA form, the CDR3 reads TGCAGTGCTAGAGATGACGGGGGGGACCAAGAGACCCAGTACTTC. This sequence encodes CSARDDGGDQETQYF.

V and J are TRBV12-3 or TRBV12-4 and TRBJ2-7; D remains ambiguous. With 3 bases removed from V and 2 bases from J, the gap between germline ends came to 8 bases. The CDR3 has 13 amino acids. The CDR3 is CASSFFNPYEQYF. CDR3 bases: TGTGCCAGCAGTTTCTTTAACCCCTACGAGCAGTACTTC.

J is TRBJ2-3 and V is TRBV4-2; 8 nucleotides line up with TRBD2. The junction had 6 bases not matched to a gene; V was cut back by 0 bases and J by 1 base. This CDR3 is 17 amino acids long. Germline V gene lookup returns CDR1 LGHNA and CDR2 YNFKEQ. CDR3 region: CASSQEYRRGGTDTQYF. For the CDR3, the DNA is TGTGCCAGCAGCCAAGAGTATAGGCGGGGGGGCACAGATACGCAGTATTTT.

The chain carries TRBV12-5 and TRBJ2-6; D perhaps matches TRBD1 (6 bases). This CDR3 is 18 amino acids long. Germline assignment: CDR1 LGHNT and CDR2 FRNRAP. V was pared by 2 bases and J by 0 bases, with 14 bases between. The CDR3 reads CASGLYGTTTSGANVLTF. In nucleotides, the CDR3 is TGTGCTAGTGGTTTGTACGGGACAACAACCTCTGGGGCCAACGTCCTGACTTTC.

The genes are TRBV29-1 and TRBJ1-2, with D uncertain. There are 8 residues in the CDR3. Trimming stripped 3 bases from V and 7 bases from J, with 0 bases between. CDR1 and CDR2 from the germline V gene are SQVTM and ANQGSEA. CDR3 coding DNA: TGCAGCGTTGATGGCTACACCTTC. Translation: CSVDGYTF.

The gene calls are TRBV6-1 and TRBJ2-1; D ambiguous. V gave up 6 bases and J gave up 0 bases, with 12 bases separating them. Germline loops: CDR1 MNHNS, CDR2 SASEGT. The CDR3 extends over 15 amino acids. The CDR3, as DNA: TGTGCCAGCAGCCCCTTCTTGAGCTCCTACAATGAGCAGTTCTTC. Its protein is CASSPFLSSYNEQFF.

The CDR3 region has the DNA TGTGCCAGCAGTCCCCTGGAGGTTGTGTCGACCGGGGAGCTGTTTTTT. It codes for CASSPLEVVSTGELFF. This chain joins TRBV27 and TRBJ2-2, with D perhaps matching TRBD2 (5 bases). CDR3 length: 16 residues. Between the trimmed V and J ends, which lost 5 bases and 5 bases, there was a span of 18 bases. Per germline, CDR1 MNHEY and CDR2 SMNVEV (reference sequence).

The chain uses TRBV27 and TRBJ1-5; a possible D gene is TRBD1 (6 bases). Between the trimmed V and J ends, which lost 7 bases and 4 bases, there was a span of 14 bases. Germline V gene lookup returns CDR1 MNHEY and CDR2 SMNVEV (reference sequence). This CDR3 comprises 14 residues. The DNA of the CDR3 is TGTGCCAGCAACACTGTAGGGGGTAATCAGCCCCAGCATTTT. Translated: CASNTVGGNQPQHF.

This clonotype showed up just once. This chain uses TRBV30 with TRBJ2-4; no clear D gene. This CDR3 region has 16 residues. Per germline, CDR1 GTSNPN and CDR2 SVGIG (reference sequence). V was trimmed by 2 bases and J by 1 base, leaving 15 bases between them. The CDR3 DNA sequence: TGTGCCTGGAGTTTAGGGTCGGCGCGTGCCAAAAACATTCAGTACTTC. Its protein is CAWSLGSARAKNIQYF.

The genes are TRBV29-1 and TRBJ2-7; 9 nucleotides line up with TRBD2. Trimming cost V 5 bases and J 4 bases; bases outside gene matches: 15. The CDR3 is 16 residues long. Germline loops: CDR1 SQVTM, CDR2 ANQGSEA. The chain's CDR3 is CSVRGNSGGVLYEQYF. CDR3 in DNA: TGCAGCGTTCGGGGGAATAGCGGGGGCGTTTTGTACGAGCAGTACTTC.

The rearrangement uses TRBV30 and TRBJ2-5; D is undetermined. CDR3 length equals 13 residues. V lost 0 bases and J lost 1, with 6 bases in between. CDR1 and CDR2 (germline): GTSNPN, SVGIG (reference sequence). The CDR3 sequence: CAWSVQPQETQYF. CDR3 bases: TGTGCCTGGAGTGTTCAGCCCCAAGAGACCCAGTACTTC.

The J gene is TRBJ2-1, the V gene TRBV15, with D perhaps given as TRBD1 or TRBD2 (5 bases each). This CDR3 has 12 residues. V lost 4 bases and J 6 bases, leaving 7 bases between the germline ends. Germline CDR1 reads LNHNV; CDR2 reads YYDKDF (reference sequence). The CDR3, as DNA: TGTGCCACCAGCACAGGGAGCAATGAGCAGTTCTTC. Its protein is CATSTGSNEQFF.

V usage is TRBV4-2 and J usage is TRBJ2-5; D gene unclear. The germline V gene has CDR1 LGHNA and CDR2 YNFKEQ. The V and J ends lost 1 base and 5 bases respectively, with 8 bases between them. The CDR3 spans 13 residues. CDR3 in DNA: TGTGCCAGCAGCCAAGTCCAGCAGGAGACCCAGTACTTC. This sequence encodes CASSQVQQETQYF.

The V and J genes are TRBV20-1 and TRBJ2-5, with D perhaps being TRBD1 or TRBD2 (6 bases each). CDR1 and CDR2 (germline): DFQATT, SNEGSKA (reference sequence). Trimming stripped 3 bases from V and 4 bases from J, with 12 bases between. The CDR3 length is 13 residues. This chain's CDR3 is CSASRGPGETQYF. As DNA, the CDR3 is TGCAGTGCTAGTCGGGGGCCTGGAGAGACCCAGTACTTC.

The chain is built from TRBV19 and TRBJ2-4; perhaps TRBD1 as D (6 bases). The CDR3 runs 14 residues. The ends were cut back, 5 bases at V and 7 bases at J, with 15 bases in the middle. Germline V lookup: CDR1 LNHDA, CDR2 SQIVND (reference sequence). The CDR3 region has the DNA TGTGCCAGTAGTTCAGGGGAAGAGGAGAACATTCAGTACTTC. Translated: CASSSGEEENIQYF.

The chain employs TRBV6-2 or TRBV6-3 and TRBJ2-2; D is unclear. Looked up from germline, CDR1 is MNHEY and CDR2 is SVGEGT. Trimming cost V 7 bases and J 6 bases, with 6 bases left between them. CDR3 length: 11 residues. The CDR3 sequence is CASTVSGELFF. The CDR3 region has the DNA TGTGCCAGCACCGTTTCCGGGGAGCTGTTTTTT.

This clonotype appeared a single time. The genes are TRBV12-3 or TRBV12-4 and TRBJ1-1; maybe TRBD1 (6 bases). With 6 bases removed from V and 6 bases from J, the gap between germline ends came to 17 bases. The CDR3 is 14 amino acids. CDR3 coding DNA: TGTGCCAGCAGGGAGACAGGTTTGTCCCCTGAAGCTTTCTTT. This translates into CASRETGLSPEAFF.

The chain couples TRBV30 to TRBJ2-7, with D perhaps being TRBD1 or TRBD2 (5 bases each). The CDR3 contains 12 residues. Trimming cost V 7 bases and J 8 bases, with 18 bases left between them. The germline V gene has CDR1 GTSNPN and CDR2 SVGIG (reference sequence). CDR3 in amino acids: CALFNRDVQQYF. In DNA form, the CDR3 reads TGTGCCTTATTCAACCGGGACGTCCAGCAGTACTTC.

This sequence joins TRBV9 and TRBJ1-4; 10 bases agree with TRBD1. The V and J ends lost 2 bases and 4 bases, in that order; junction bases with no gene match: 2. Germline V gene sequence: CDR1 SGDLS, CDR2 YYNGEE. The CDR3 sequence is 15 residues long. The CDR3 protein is CASSVGQGFNEKLFF. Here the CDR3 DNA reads TGTGCCAGCAGCGTGGGACAGGGGTTTAATGAAAAACTGTTTTTT.

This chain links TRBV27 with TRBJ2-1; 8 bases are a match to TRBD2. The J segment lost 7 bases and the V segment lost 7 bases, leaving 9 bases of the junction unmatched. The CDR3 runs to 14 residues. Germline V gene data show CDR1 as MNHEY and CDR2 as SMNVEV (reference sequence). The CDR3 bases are TGTGCCAGCACCCGCGGGGGGCCACCAAATGAGCAGTTCTTC. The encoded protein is CASTRGGPPNEQFF.

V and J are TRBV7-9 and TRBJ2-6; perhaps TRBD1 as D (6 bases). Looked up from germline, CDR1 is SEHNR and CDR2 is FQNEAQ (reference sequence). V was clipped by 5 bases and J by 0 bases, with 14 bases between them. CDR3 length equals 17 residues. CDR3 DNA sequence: TGTGCCAGCAGCGCCCGGGACAAAGGCTCTGGGGCCAACGTCCTGACTTTC. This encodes CASSARDKGSGANVLTF.

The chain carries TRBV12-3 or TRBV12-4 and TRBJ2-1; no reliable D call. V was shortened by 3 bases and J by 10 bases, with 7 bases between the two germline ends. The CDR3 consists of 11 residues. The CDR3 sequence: CASSFTIEQFF. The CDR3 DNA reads TGTGCCAGCAGTTTTACTATCGAGCAGTTCTTC.

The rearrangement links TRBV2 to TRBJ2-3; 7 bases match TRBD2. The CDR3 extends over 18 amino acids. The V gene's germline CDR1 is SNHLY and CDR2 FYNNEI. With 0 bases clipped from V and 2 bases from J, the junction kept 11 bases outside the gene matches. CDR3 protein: CASSEALTGGGYTDTQYF. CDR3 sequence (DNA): TGTGCCAGCAGTGAAGCGCTTACTGGCGGGGGTTACACAGATACGCAGTATTTT. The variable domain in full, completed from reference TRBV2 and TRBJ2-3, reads EPEVTQTPSHQVTQMGQEVILRCVPISNHLYFYWYRQILGQKVEFLVSFYNNEISEKSEIFDDQFSVERPDGSNFTLKIRSTKLEDSAMYFCASSEALTGGGYTDTQYFGPGTRLTVL.

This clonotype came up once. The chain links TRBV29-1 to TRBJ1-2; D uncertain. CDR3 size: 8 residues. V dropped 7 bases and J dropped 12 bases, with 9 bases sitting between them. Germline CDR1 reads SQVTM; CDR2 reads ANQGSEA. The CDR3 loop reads CSGDTDTF. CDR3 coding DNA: TGCAGCGGCGACACGGACACCTTC.

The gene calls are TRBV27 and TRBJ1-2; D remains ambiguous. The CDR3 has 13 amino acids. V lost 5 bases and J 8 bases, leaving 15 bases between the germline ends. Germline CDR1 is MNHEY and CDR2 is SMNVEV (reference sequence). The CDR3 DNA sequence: TGTGCCAGCAGTCTAACACCTGCTTGGGGCTACACCTTC. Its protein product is CASSLTPAWGYTF.

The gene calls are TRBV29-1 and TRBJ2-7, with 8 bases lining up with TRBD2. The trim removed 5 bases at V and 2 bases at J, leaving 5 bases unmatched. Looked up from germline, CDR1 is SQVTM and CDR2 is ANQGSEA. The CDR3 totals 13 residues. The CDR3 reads CSVQTSATYEQYF. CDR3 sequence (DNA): TGCAGCGTTCAGACTAGCGCAACCTACGAGCAGTACTTC.

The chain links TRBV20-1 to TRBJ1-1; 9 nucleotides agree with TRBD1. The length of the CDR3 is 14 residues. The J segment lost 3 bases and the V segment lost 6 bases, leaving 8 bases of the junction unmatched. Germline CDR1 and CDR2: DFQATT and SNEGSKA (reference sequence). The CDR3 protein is CSAPQGAVDTEAFF. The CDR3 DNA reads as TGCAGTGCGCCACAGGGGGCGGTGGACACTGAAGCTTTCTTT.

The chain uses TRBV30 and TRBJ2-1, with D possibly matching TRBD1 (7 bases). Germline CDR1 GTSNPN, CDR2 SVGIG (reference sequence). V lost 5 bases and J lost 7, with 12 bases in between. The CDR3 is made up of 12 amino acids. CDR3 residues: CAWAAGGNEQFF. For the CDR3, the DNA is TGTGCCTGGGCGGCAGGGGGGAATGAGCAGTTCTTC. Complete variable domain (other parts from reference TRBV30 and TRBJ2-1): SQTIHQWPATLVQPVGSPLSLECTVEGTSNPNLYWYRQAAGRGLQLLFYSVGIGQISSEVPQNLSASRPQDRQFILSSKKLLLSDSGFYLCAWAAGGNEQFFGPGTRLTVL.

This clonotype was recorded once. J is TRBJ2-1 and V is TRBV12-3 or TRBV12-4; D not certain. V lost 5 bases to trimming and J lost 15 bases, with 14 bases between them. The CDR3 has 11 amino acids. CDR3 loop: CASSPDRGPFF. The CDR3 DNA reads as TGTGCCAGCAGTCCCGACCGTGGCCCGTTCTTC.

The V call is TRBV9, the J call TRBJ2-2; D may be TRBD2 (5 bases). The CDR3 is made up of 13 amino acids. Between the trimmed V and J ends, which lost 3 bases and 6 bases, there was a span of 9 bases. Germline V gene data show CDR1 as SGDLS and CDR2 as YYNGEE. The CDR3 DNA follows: TGTGCCAGCAGCGACACTAGTGCCGGGGAGCTGTTTTTT. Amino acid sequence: CASSDTSAGELFF.